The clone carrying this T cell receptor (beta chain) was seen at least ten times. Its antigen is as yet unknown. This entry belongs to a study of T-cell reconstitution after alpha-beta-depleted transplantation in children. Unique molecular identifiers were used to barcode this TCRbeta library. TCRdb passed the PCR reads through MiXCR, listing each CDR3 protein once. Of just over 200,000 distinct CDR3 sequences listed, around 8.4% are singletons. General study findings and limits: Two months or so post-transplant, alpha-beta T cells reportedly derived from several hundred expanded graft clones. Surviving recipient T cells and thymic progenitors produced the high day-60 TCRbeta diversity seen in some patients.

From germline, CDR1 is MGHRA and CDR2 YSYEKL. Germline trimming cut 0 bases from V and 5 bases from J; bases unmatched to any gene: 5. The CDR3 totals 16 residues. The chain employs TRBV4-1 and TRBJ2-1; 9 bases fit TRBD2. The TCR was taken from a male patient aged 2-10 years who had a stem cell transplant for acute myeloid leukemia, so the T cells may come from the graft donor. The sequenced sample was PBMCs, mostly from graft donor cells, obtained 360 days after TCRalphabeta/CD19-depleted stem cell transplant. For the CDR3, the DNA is TGCGCCAGCAGCCAAGAGTCGGCTAGCGGGAACAATGAGCAGTTCTTC. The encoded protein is CASSQESASGNNEQFF.